The rows below give T cell receptor beta chains drawn from one sample of a study of PD-1 blockade in classical Hodgkin lymphoma. Only in-frame clones appear in the TCRdb table, and some are missing; sequencing was by immunoSEQ multiplex PCR. This table has about 13,000 clones, around four fifths appearing once. The source material was CD8+ T cells from blood, sampled at baseline. The receptors come from a human donor with classical Hodgkin lymphoma. Each CDR3 is given without its conserved first and last residue. The order of the fields is V gene, J gene, CDR3 protein.

V: TRBV13
J: TRBJ1-6
CDR3: ASSLRQPNSPLH

V: TRBV6-1
J: TRBJ2-2
CDR3: ASSEGVFSVTGELF

V: TRBV6-5
J: TRBJ2-7
CDR3: ASSYNRGQNEQY

V: TRBV19
J: TRBJ1-2
CDR3: ASSIIHPTNYGYT

V: TRBV9
J: TRBJ2-7
CDR3: ASSLDGGFYEQY

V: TRBV6-6
J: TRBJ1-2
CDR3: ASSYIGQGSHGGYT

V: TRBV7-9
J: TRBJ1-2
CDR3: ASSLVEPLFRGYT

V: TRBV5-1
J: TRBJ1-3
CDR3: ASSDAGAGNTIY

V: TRBV5-5
J: TRBJ1-1
CDR3: ASSLGENTEAF

V: TRBV6-1
J: TRBJ2-1
CDR3: ASSESVGNEQF

V: TRBV7-6
J: TRBJ2-1
CDR3: ASSLGPEGRTASEQF

V: TRBV6-4
J: TRBJ2-1
CDR3: ASSDGTGFYNEQF

V: TRBV6-1
J: TRBJ2-7
CDR3: ASSPSPDYEQY

V: TRBV19
J: TRBJ2-7
CDR3: ASSFGGAVPRTNYEQY

V: TRBV4-2
J: TRBJ1-1
CDR3: ASSARTGGATEAF

V: TRBV4-2
J: TRBJ2-7
CDR3: ASSQGTSPTYEQY

V: TRBV2
J: TRBJ2-3
CDR3: GGLAGRLTQY

V: TRBV7-9
J: TRBJ2-1
CDR3: ASSLGQGVHNEQF

V: TRBV4-1
J: TRBJ1-4
CDR3: ASSQGTGRSDNEKLF

V: TRBV15
J: TRBJ2-7
CDR3: ATKYRDSGGEQY

V: TRBV9
J: TRBJ2-6
CDR3: ASSVVHREVISGANVLT

V: TRBV13
J: TRBJ2-4
CDR3: ASSRDLAKNIQY

V: TRBV4-3
J: TRBJ2-7
CDR3: ASSLGSPSTYEQY

V: TRBV15
J: TRBJ2-7
CDR3: ATSRDSVAWDSSYEQY

V: TRBV7-9
J: TRBJ2-7
CDR3: ASSGGSYEQY

V: TRBV6-5
J: TRBJ2-1
CDR3: ASSGNPGFGKF

V: TRBV4-1
J: NA
CDR3: ASSQDQDYEQY